The clone carrying this T cell receptor beta chain appeared a few times. Its antigen is not identified. TCRdb reprocessed the 5' RACE reads with MiXCR, giving one entry per CDR3 protein. The sample carries around 120,000 distinct CDR3 sequences, 7.2% recorded once. This entry comes from a study of T cells after yellow fever vaccination. Germline V gives CDR1 KGHSH, CDR2 LQKENI. With 1 base removed from V and 5 bases from J, the gap between germline ends came to 8 bases. The CDR3 totals 13 residues. Broader study findings: Although most clonotypes did not, a small share appeared in both CD4 and CD8 compartments.

The sample consisted of CD4+ T cells sorted from PBMCs, taken about 49 days after the first yellow fever vaccination. This sequence joins TRBV18 and TRBJ1-1, with D unclear. The sequence came from a young man who received the YFV17D yellow fever vaccine. CDR3 in amino acids: CASSPLESTEAFF. The CDR3 DNA reads as TGTGCCAGCTCACCACTGGAGAGTACTGAAGCTTTCTTT.